These 12 T cell receptor beta chains share one sample of origin, sequenced in a study of T cells in localized non-small cell lung cancer. The method was immunoSEQ multiplex PCR; TCRdb's version includes in-frame clones alone and lacks a portion of them. The sample has 30,000 to 40,000 clones; approximately 86% are singletons. The specimen was peripheral blood, collected before any cancer treatment. The receptors stem from a man aged 35-75 years with stage I lung adenocarcinoma.

The chain combines TRBV7-9 with TRBJ2-7; the D is unclear. Trimming left V 5 bases short and J 0 bases short, with 8 bases between. CDR1 and CDR2 (germline): SEHNR, FQNEAQ (reference sequence). The CDR3 is 13 amino acids. For the CDR3, the DNA is TGTGCCAGCAGCCCTGGAGACTCCTACGAGCAGTACTTC. As protein: CASSPGDSYEQYF.

The chain recombines TRBV4-1 with TRBJ2-5; the match to TRBD2 covers 9 bases. This CDR3 is 15 amino acids long. Germline-derived CDR1 and CDR2 are MGHRA and YSYEKL. Trimming at V came to 0 bases and at J to 5 bases, leaving 4 bases not matched to a gene. In DNA, the CDR3 is TGCGCCAGCAGCCAAGAAACTAGCGGGTACGAGACCCAGTACTTC. It encodes CASSQETSGYETQYF.

V gene TRBV6-5 combines with J gene TRBJ2-5, with a tentative D call TRBD2 (6 bases). The CDR3 sequence is 16 residues long. Germline-derived CDR1 and CDR2 are MNHEY and SVGAGI. V lost 0 bases, J lost 5 bases, and 16 bases lay in between. CDR3 sequence reads: CASSYSVLGGGETQYF. For the CDR3, the DNA is TGTGCCAGCAGTTACTCGGTATTGGGAGGTGGGGAGACCCAGTACTTC.

This rearrangement joins TRBV5-5 to TRBJ1-1; 7 nucleotides line up with TRBD1. V dropped 6 bases and J dropped 0; count of bases not matched to a gene: 14. The CDR3 totals 17 residues. Germline CDR1 reads SGHKS; CDR2 reads YYEKEE (reference sequence). CDR3 sequence (DNA): TGTGCCAGCAACACCCAACAGGGGACAATCATGAACACTGAAGCTTTCTTT. Translated, it gives CASNTQQGTIMNTEAFF. Looking up the rest from reference TRBV5-5 and TRBJ1-1 gives the full variable domain: DAGVTQSPTHLIKTRGQQVTLRCSPISGHKSVSWYQQVLGQGPQFIFQYYEKEERGRGNFPDRFSARQFPNYSSELNVNALLLGDSALYLCASNTQQGTIMNTEAFFGQGTRLTVV.

This chain uses TRBV6-1 with TRBJ2-7, with D unresolved. Germline V gene data show CDR1 as MNHNS and CDR2 as SASEGT. The CDR3 is made up of 12 amino acids. Deletions cut 6 bases from V and 0 bases from J, with 6 bases between. The CDR3 nucleotides read TGTGCCAGCAGAACCCCCTCCTACGAGCAGTACTTC. Protein: CASRTPSYEQYF.

The rearrangement links TRBV27 to TRBJ2-3; D not certain. Per the germline V gene, CDR1 is MNHEY and CDR2 is SMNVEV (reference sequence). The V end was cut by 8 bases, the J end by 0 bases, with 12 bases between. This CDR3 is 14 amino acids long. The CDR3 reads CASLKWPSTDTQYF. The CDR3 coding sequence is TGTGCCAGCTTAAAGTGGCCTAGCACAGATACGCAGTATTTT.

V usage is TRBV4-1 and J usage is TRBJ2-4; D gene uncertain. Germline CDR1 is MGHRA and CDR2 is YSYEKL. The CDR3 covers 14 residues. V dropped 4 bases and J dropped 5 bases, with 12 bases sitting between them. The CDR3: CASSPSGSQNIQYF. CDR3 sequence (DNA): TGCGCCAGCAGCCCCTCCGGCAGCCAAAACATTCAGTACTTC.

The chain links TRBV9 to TRBJ2-7; weak D call: TRBD2 (5 bases). CDR1 is SGDLS, CDR2 YYNGEE, per germline. Trimming removed 0 bases at V and 6 bases at J, with 10 bases between. The CDR3 is 13 residues long. The CDR3 bases are TGTGCCAGCAGCGTAGGCCCCGAGGGCGAGCAGTACTTC. Protein: CASSVGPEGEQYF.

The V gene is TRBV7-3, the J gene TRBJ2-1; 12 positions match TRBD2. CDR3 length: 16 amino acids. After removal of 5 bases from V and 2 bases from J, the junction contained 4 bases not matched to a gene. CDR1 is SGHTA and CDR2 is FQGTGA in the germline V gene. The CDR3 DNA follows: TGTGCCAGCAGCCCGCTAGCGGGAGGGACCTACAATGAGCAGTTCTTC. It specifies CASSPLAGGTYNEQFF.

This chain uses TRBV28 with TRBJ2-5; TRBD1 matches at 11 bases. The J call may be incorrect, as the DNA end agrees better with TRBJ2-7. Germline-derived CDR1 and CDR2 are MDHEN and SYDVKM. The CDR3 covers 16 residues. CDR3 DNA sequence: TGTGCCAGCAGAGATTCACCGGGACAGGGGGCCTACGAGCAGTACTTC. Translated, it gives CASRDSPGQGAYEQYF.

The rearrangement links TRBV5-1 to TRBJ2-1; tentative D call: TRBD2 (7 bases). Germline lookup yields CDR1 SGHRS and CDR2 YFSETQ. Trimming took 0 bases from V and 1 from J, leaving 11 bases between them. CDR3 length equals 16 residues. The CDR3 protein is CASSLGGRESYNEQFF. CDR3 coding DNA: TGCGCCAGCAGCTTGGGGGGGCGGGAGTCCTACAATGAGCAGTTCTTC. Variable domain in full (rest from reference TRBV5-1 and TRBJ2-1): KAGVTQTPRYLIKTRGQQVTLSCSPISGHRSVSWYQQTPGQGLQFLFEYFSETQRNKGNFPGRFSGRQFSNSRSEMNVSTLELGDSALYLCASSLGGRESYNEQFFGPGTRLTVL.

This clone has only one observation. The chain links TRBV27 to TRBJ2-7; 10 bases match TRBD2. This CDR3 is built from 14 residues. Per the germline V gene, CDR1 is MNHEY and CDR2 is SMNVEV (reference sequence). J gave up 3 bases and V 6 bases, and 5 bases lay outside the gene matches. The CDR3 DNA reads TGTGCCAGCAGCGGACTAGCGGACTTCTACGAGCAGTACTTC. Translating gives CASSGLADFYEQYF.